The 11 T cell receptor beta chains below were found in one sample sequenced in a study of blood T cell repertoires in COVID-19. Some clones are missing from TCRdb's copy, which holds only in-frame ones; the method was immunoSEQ multiplex PCR. The sample carries over 90,000 clones, over 65% recorded once. The material sequenced was peripheral blood. The receptor source for this set is a human donor in a cohort sampled during active COVID-19.

The chain joins TRBV6-5 to TRBJ2-2; maybe TRBD1 (6 bases). CDR1 and CDR2 from the germline V gene are MNHEY and SVGAGI. The CDR3 consists of 15 residues. The germline V and J ends were trimmed by 10 bases and 1 base, with 16 bases remaining between them. The CDR3 sequence: CATARGRRNTGELFF. CDR3 sequence (DNA): TGTGCCACTGCGAGGGGGAGAAGGAACACCGGGGAGCTGTTTTTT.

This clone turned up a few times. The chain couples TRBV30 to TRBJ1-1; maybe TRBD1 (5 bases). There are 14 residues in the CDR3. Trimming took off 0 bases at V and 4 bases at J, with 12 bases between the two ends. Per the germline V gene, CDR1 is GTSNPN and CDR2 is SVGIG (reference sequence). The CDR3 nucleotides are TGTGCCTGGAGTGTACCCGGGGGGAGCACTGAAGCTTTCTTT. This translates into CAWSVPGGSTEAFF.

The chain joins TRBV4-2 to TRBJ2-3, with 10 bases that match TRBD2. Germline V gene lookup returns CDR1 LGHNA and CDR2 YNFKEQ. The CDR3 is 19 residues long. Losses at the gene ends were 2 bases for V and 0 bases for J; bases not matched to a gene: 11. CDR3 sequence: CASSQRGGAGGRSTDTQYF. CDR3 in DNA: TGTGCCAGCAGCCAACGGGGAGGAGCGGGGGGGCGTAGCACAGATACGCAGTATTTT.

This clone was recorded only once. The CDR3 spells CASSQGLAGVFGELFF. The CDR3 nucleotides read TGTGCCAGCAGCCAAGGACTAGCGGGGGTTTTCGGGGAGCTGTTTTTT. This chain uses TRBV4-2 with TRBJ2-2; TRBD2 matches at 12 bases. The germline V gene has CDR1 LGHNA and CDR2 YNFKEQ. The junction had 4 bases not matched to a gene; V was cut back by 1 base and J by 7 bases. The CDR3 has 16 residues.

The chain joins TRBV2 to TRBJ2-2, with 7 bases matching TRBD1. CDR1 is SNHLY, CDR2 FYNNEI, per germline. The CDR3 extends over 13 amino acids. With V trimmed by 6 bases and J by 3 bases, 1 base remained unmatched. In nucleotides, the CDR3 is TGTGCCAGCAGCGACAGGGACACCGGGGAGCTGTTTTTT. Amino acid sequence: CASSDRDTGELFF.

V gene TRBV3-1 (or the pseudogene TRBV3-2) combines with J gene TRBJ1-2; D ambiguous. The germline V gene has CDR1 LGHDT and CDR2 YNNKEL (reference sequence). The CDR3 is 15 residues long. V dropped 5 bases and J dropped 4 bases, with 17 bases sitting between them. The CDR3 spells CASSLTGKGTYGYTF. CDR3 coding DNA: TGTGCCAGCAGCTTGACGGGGAAGGGAACCTATGGCTACACCTTC.

The genes are TRBV12-5 and TRBJ1-5; a weak D match, TRBD1 (6 bases). Germline lookup yields CDR1 LGHNT and CDR2 FRNRAP. This CDR3 is built from 14 residues. With 5 bases removed from V and 0 bases from J, the gap between germline ends came to 8 bases. The CDR3 DNA is TGTGCTAGTGGTGGACAGTATAGCAATCAGCCCCAGCATTTT. Amino acids: CASGGQYSNQPQHF.

This clone has just one count. The J gene is TRBJ1-2, the V gene TRBV2, with 9 bases identical to TRBD1. Per the germline V gene, CDR1 is SNHLY and CDR2 is FYNNEI. This CDR3 has 15 residues. The trim removed 2 bases at V and 6 bases at J, leaving 7 bases unmatched. CDR3 sequence reads: CASSEFTGGLDGYTF. CDR3 in DNA: TGTGCCAGCAGTGAATTCACAGGGGGCCTGGATGGCTACACCTTC.

The chain uses TRBV5-6 and TRBJ1-5; no firm D call. The ends were cut back, 1 base at V and 0 bases at J, with 11 bases in the middle. Germline V gene sequence: CDR1 SGHDT, CDR2 YYEEEE. The CDR3 extends over 16 amino acids. CDR3 nucleotide sequence: TGTGCCAGCAGCTTGAGTGGCCGAACTAGCAATCAGCCCCAGCATTTT. Translation: CASSLSGRTSNQPQHF.

This clone was counted a few times. The J gene is TRBJ2-7, the V gene TRBV7-2; 9 bases are shared with TRBD2. V lost 4 bases and J lost 2; bases outside the gene matches: 9. The CDR3 sequence is 16 residues long. Germline V gene data show CDR1 as SGHTA and CDR2 as FQGNSA. The CDR3 DNA is TGTGCCAGCAGCTCCCGTGGAGGCGGGGGGGCCTACGAGCAGTACTTC. This encodes CASSSRGGGGAYEQYF.

The chain recombines TRBV6-1 with TRBJ1-1; D unresolved. Germline CDR1 is MNHNS and CDR2 is SASEGT. The CDR3 contains 13 residues. V shed 3 bases and J shed 4 bases, with 9 bases lying between them. CDR3 amino acids: CASSDRRGTEAFF. In nucleotides, the CDR3 is TGTGCCAGCAGTGACCGAAGAGGCACTGAAGCTTTCTTT.